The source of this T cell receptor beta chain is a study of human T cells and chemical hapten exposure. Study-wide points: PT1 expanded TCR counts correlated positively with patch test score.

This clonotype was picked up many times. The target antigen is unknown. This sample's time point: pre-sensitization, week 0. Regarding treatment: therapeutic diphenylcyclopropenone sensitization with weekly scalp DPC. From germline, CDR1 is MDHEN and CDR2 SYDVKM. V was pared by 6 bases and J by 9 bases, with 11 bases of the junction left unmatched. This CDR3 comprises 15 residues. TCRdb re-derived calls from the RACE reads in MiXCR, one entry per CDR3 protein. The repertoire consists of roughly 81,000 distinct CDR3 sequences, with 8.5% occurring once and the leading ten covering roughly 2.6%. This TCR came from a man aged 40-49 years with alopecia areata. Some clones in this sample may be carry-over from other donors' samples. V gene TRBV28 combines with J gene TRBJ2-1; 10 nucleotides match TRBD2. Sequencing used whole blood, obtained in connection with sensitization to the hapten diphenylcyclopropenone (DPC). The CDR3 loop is CASSTLAGGGLEQFF. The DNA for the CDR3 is TGTGCCAGCAGCACCTTAGCGGGAGGCGGACTTGAGCAGTTCTTC.